This TCR beta chain was obtained from a study of T cell responses to AZD1222 COVID-19 vaccine. TCRdb's copy holds only in-frame clones and misses some; the assay was immunoSEQ multiplex PCR. The profile shows more than 120,000 clones, approximately 87% of them singletons. The ends were cut back, 0 bases at V and 6 bases at J, with 7 bases in the middle. Germline CDR1 SGHRS, CDR2 YFSETQ. The CDR3 spans 13 residues. This chain links TRBV5-1 with TRBJ2-1; D ambiguous. The starting material was peripheral blood, obtained 28 days after the second AZD1222 dose. This TCR was sampled from an adult who received the AZD1222 COVID-19 vaccine. CDR3: CASSLATVNEQFF. CDR3 bases: TGCGCCAGCAGCTTGGCGACTGTCAATGAGCAGTTCTTC.